Listed here are 21 T cell receptor beta chains from one sample, sequenced in a study of T-cell memory formation after mild COVID-19. TCRdb re-called the 5' RACE reads through MiXCR, storing one row per CDR3 protein. The sample includes roughly 280,000 distinct CDR3 sequences, 15% to 20% of them seen just once. Source material: PBMCs or a T cell subset sorted from them (not recorded which). Receptor source: a man aged 18 to 30 who had mild COVID-19 (a few samples of this study predate the infection). Cell type and time point are not known.

Regarding this clonotype: Possible read error: a much larger clone is one base away. V is TRBV7-3 and J is TRBJ2-2; possible D gene TRBD1, 5 bases. V lost 1 base to trimming and J lost 3 bases, with 6 bases between them. The CDR3 spans 14 residues. Looked up from germline, CDR1 is SGHTA and CDR2 is FQGTGA. CDR3 region: CASSLIGDTGELFF. CDR3 sequence (DNA): TGTGCCAGCAGCTTAATAGGGGACACCGGGGAGCTGTTTTTT.

The sample holds a few counts of this clonotype. This chain uses TRBV19 with TRBJ2-1, with 10 nucleotides matching TRBD1. Germline CDR1 LNHDA, CDR2 SQIVND (reference sequence). V lost 4 bases to trimming and J lost 8 bases; unmatched junction nucleotides: 8. The CDR3 sequence is 15 residues long. The CDR3 protein is CASSKLETGGYEQFF. CDR3 coding DNA: TGTGCCAGTAGTAAGTTGGAGACAGGGGGCTATGAGCAGTTCTTC.

The sample holds a few counts of this clonotype. V gene TRBV29-1 combines with J gene TRBJ1-5, with D perhaps matching TRBD1 (5 bases). Trimming left V 6 bases short and J 3 bases short, with 15 bases between. There are 14 residues in the CDR3. Germline CDR1 reads SQVTM; CDR2 reads ANQGSEA. The CDR3 spells CSVTFDSLNQPQHF. The CDR3 nucleotides read TGCAGCGTCACCTTTGACAGCCTCAATCAGCCCCAGCATTTT.

This clonotype was seen more than once but under ten times. The chain employs TRBV9 and TRBJ2-3; D call uncertain. V lost 2 bases, J lost 6 bases, and 7 bases lay in between. CDR3 size: 12 residues. The germline CDR1 and CDR2 sequences are SGDLS and YYNGEE. This chain's CDR3 is CASSVLGDTQYF. The DNA of the CDR3 is TGTGCCAGCAGCGTTTTGGGGGATACGCAGTATTTT.

This clonotype was detected a few times. J is TRBJ2-7 and V is TRBV5-1, with D possibly TRBD1 on 6 matching bases. This CDR3 contains 13 residues. Deletions cut 8 bases from V and 5 bases from J, with 17 bases between. Germline V gives CDR1 SGHRS, CDR2 YFSETQ. The CDR3: CASTRSRGHEQYF. The DNA for the CDR3 is TGCGCCAGTACAAGAAGCAGGGGACACGAGCAGTACTTC.

The chain carries TRBV6-5 and TRBJ1-1, with D possibly being TRBD1 (6 bases). V dropped 4 bases and J dropped 6 bases, with 15 bases sitting between them. CDR1 is MNHEY, CDR2 SVGAGI, per germline. The CDR3 sequence is 14 residues long. DNA for the CDR3: TGTGCCAGCAGTTTCGTCCCACAGGGTCCTGAAGCTTTCTTT. Its protein is CASSFVPQGPEAFF.

Only a few counts were recorded for this clonotype. This chain joins TRBV5-1 and TRBJ2-1; D gene ambiguous. This CDR3 is built from 13 residues. The V end lost 4 bases, the J end lost 10 bases, and 15 bases lay between the germline ends. Per germline, CDR1 SGHRS and CDR2 YFSETQ. The CDR3 bases are TGCGCCAGCAGCATCACGACCGGTGGGGAGCAGTTCTTC. Amino acids: CASSITTGGEQFF.

This clonotype was counted only a few times. The chain combines TRBV7-9 with TRBJ2-7; maybe TRBD1 (5 bases). The V end lost 7 bases, the J end lost 3 bases, and 10 bases lay between the germline ends. The CDR3 spans 12 residues. Germline assignment: CDR1 SEHNR and CDR2 FQNEAQ (reference sequence). The CDR3 DNA is TGTGCCAGCAACGACCAGGGCTACGAGCAGTACTTC. Translation gives CASNDQGYEQYF.

This rearrangement joins TRBV2 to TRBJ2-5, with D perhaps TRBD2 (6 bases). Germline assignment: CDR1 SNHLY and CDR2 FYNNEI. V lost 7 bases and J 5 bases, leaving 17 bases between the germline ends. There are 14 residues in the CDR3. The CDR3 spells CASKTRPGVETQYF. In nucleotides, the CDR3 is TGTGCCAGCAAAACGCGGCCGGGAGTGGAGACCCAGTACTTC.

The chain has TRBV15 and TRBJ2-7; TRBD1 agrees at 9 bases. The J segment lost 3 bases and the V segment lost 0 bases, leaving 9 bases of the junction unmatched. CDR3 length equals 17 residues. Germline assignment: CDR1 LNHNV and CDR2 YYDKDF (reference sequence). The chain's CDR3 is CATSRDFTTGGLYEQYF. The CDR3 coding sequence is TGTGCCACCAGCAGAGATTTTACGACAGGGGGTCTCTACGAGCAGTACTTC.

The V call is TRBV6-6, the J call TRBJ1-2; 7 positions match TRBD1. Per the germline V gene, CDR1 is MNHNY and CDR2 is SVGAGI (reference sequence). After removal of 6 bases from V and 0 bases from J, the junction contained 7 bases not matched to a gene. The CDR3 length is 15 residues. This chain's CDR3 is CASRPTGDSNYGYTF. The CDR3 DNA follows: TGTGCCAGCAGACCTACAGGGGATTCTAACTATGGCTACACCTTC.

The chain couples TRBV18 to TRBJ2-1; no reliable D call. The CDR3 spans 15 residues. Germline assignment: CDR1 KGHSH and CDR2 LQKENI. The V end lost 0 bases, the J end lost 4 bases, and 10 bases lay between the germline ends. In DNA form, the CDR3 reads TGTGCCAGCTCACCACCGATCGGGCAGTACAATGAGCAGTTCTTC. Amino acids: CASSPPIGQYNEQFF.

The chain recombines TRBV9 with TRBJ2-2; D possibly uses TRBD1 or TRBD2 (5 bases each). The CDR3 consists of 14 residues. In germline, CDR1 is SGDLS, CDR2 YYNGEE. V lost 4 bases and J lost 14, with 21 bases in between. CDR3 DNA sequence: TGTGCCAGCAGCCCCAGGACCGGGACCCAGAACCTGTTTTTT. It specifies CASSPRTGTQNLFF.

The chain couples TRBV6-1 to TRBJ1-1; 8 positions agree with TRBD1. This CDR3 contains 12 residues. Germline assignment: CDR1 MNHNS and CDR2 SASEGT. Trimming at V came to 7 bases and at J to 5 bases, leaving 3 bases not matched to a gene. The CDR3 coding sequence is TGTGCCAGCAAGACAGGGGTGACTGAAGCTTTCTTT. Amino acids: CASKTGVTEAFF.

This clonotype turned up a few times. The CDR3 DNA sequence: TGTGCCAGCGGGGACAATCAGCCCCAGCATTTT. It encodes CASGDNQPQHF. The chain uses TRBV9 and TRBJ1-5; no clear D gene. This CDR3 spans 11 amino acids. V shed 7 bases and J shed 3 bases, with 5 bases lying between them. CDR1 SGDLS and CDR2 YYNGEE come from the germline V gene.

J is TRBJ2-1 and V is TRBV11-2, with D perhaps matching TRBD2 (5 bases). Trimming took off 5 bases at V and 14 bases at J, with 19 bases between the two ends. Per the germline V gene, CDR1 is SGHAT and CDR2 is FQNNGV. The CDR3 length is 13 residues. The CDR3: CASSPQDGSDEFF. CDR3 DNA sequence: TGTGCCAGCAGCCCCCAGGATGGGAGTGATGAGTTCTTC.

V gene TRBV5-6 combines with J gene TRBJ2-1, with D hard to call. CDR3 size: 15 residues. Looked up from germline, CDR1 is SGHDT and CDR2 is YYEEEE. Trimming cost V 4 bases and J 5 bases, with 16 bases left between them. The CDR3 reads CASSLLGRLHNEQFF. For the CDR3, the DNA is TGTGCCAGCAGCCTCCTGGGCAGGCTCCACAATGAGCAGTTCTTC.

The chain has TRBV20-1 and TRBJ2-5, with 8 bases lining up with TRBD1. The CDR3 sequence is 13 residues long. V lost 8 bases and J lost 4; bases outside the gene matches: 9. The germline V gene has CDR1 DFQATT and CDR2 SNEGSKA (reference sequence). The CDR3 reads CSSRPGGAETQYF. DNA of the CDR3: TGCAGTTCGCGGCCAGGGGGCGCAGAGACCCAGTACTTC.

DNA for the CDR3: TGCGCCAGCAGCTTGACAGCGAGCTCCTACGAGCAGTACGTC. Amino acid sequence: CASSLTASSYEQYV. This chain uses TRBV5-1 with TRBJ2-7; D ambiguous. Germline V CDR1 and CDR2: SGHRS, YFSETQ. Trimming removed 1 base from V and 0 bases from J, with 8 bases in between. This CDR3 comprises 14 residues.

This clonotype came up a few times. The J gene is TRBJ2-3, the V gene TRBV5-4; 7 bases match TRBD2. CDR3 size: 15 residues. J lost 4 bases, V lost 4 bases, and 9 bases had no gene match. In germline, CDR1 is SGHNT, CDR2 YYREEE (reference sequence). CDR3 coding DNA: TGTGCCAGCAGCCCCCCCGGGGGGTCGGCAGATACGCAGTATTTT. Amino acid sequence: CASSPPGGSADTQYF.

The gene calls are TRBV28 and TRBJ2-1; 9 bases align to TRBD1. Germline lookup yields CDR1 MDHEN and CDR2 SYDVKM. J gave up 6 bases and V 2 bases, and 5 bases lay outside the gene matches. This CDR3 comprises 15 residues. CDR3 nucleotides: TGTGCCAGCAGTTTAGTGGGACAGGGATTCAATGAGCAGTTCTTC. This translates into CASSLVGQGFNEQFF.